This T cell receptor beta chain was captured by sequencing in a study of cytomegalovirus exposure and HLA in healthy donors. General observations from the study: High specificity and sensitivity for cytomegalovirus status were reported for the classifier. In vitro data verified a few CMV-associated chains as specific for CMV antigens.

This clone was seen a few times. Its antigen is unknown. 13 Jbeta primers and 60 Vbeta primers were used for the PCR. Under the authors' procedure: A later analysis counted 70 million to 85 million unique TCR beta chains, some 10 million shared. The assay was immunoSEQ multiplex PCR, and TCRdb's table has in-frame clones only and misses some. Clonal size and the V and J genes are those of that table, whereas D and trimming came from the DNA. The sample has fewer than 200,000 clones, more than 75% seen once; the top ten hold approximately 1.6%. This CDR3 is built from 14 residues. After removal of 5 bases from V and 5 bases from J, the junction contained 8 bases not matched to a gene. The V gene's germline CDR1 is LNHDA and CDR2 SQIVND (reference sequence).

The chain recombines TRBV19 with TRBJ1-1, with 7 bases that match TRBD1. The sequence was collected from a girl aged 5 to 17 in good health and CMV-seropositive. The sequenced sample consisted of PBMCs. The CDR3 sequence is CASSLAGGNTEAFF. Written as DNA, the CDR3 is TGTGCCAGTAGTCTAGCAGGGGGGAATACTGAAGCTTTCTTT.